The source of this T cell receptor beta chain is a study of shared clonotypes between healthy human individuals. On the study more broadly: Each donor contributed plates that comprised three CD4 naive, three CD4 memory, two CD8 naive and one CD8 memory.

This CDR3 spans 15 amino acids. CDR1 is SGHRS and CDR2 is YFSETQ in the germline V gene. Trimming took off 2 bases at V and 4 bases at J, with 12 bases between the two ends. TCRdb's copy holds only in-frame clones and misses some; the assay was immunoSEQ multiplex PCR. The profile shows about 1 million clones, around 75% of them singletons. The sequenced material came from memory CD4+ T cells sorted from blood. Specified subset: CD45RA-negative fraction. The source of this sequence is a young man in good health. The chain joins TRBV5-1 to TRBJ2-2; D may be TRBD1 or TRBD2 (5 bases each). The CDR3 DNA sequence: TGCGCCAGCAGCTTCCTGGGGGTGGGCACCGGGGAGCTGTTTTTT. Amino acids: CASSFLGVGTGELFF.